This is a list of T cell receptor beta chains from one sample in a study of T-cell memory formation after mild COVID-19. Using its own MiXCR run on the 5' RACE reads, TCRdb lists one record per CDR3 protein. The sample carries around 390,000 distinct CDR3 sequences, about 15% recorded once. The source material was PBMCs or a T cell subset sorted from them (not recorded which). Every receptor here comes from a man younger than 35 who had mild COVID-19 (a few samples of this study predate the infection). Cell type and time point are not known. The CDR3 runs from the conserved cysteine through the conserved F or W.

TRBJ2-1 | TRBV29-1 | CSVEGPDRGYNEQFF
TRBJ2-4 | TRBV3-1 | CASSHSALRGNIQYF
TRBJ2-1 | TRBV7-9 | CASFSPDRALNEQFF
TRBJ1-5 | TRBV20-1 | CSAVGGVGFRSQPQHF
TRBJ1-1 | TRBV12-3/TRBV12-4 | CASISGGGSTEAFF
TRBJ2-7 | TRBV7-9 | CASSFQGGGEQYF
TRBJ2-5 | TRBV24-1 | CATGPGYQETQYF
TRBJ2-3 | TRBV7-6 | CASSLGTSGGRLDTQYF
TRBJ2-3 | TRBV11-2 | CASSSKNRAADTQYF
TRBJ1-6 | TRBV9 | CASSVAAGENSPLHF
TRBJ2-3 | TRBV6-6 | CASSQDPLTDTQYF
TRBJ1-1 | TRBV6-2/TRBV6-3 | CASGLQHVTEAFF
TRBJ1-5 | TRBV7-2 | CASSSRLSQGSNQPQHF
TRBJ2-3 | TRBV2 | CASLERRTDTQYF
TRBJ1-1 | TRBV20-1 | CSFPIGGEAEAFF
TRBJ2-7 | TRBV12-3/TRBV12-4 | CASSSMSLRSSYEQYF
TRBJ2-1 | TRBV18 | CASSLSSGGENEQFF
TRBJ2-1 | TRBV4-3 | CASSQTTGVTDEQFF
TRBJ2-5 | TRBV9 | CASSVGRGSGQETQYF
TRBJ2-5 | TRBV7-3 | CASSSPWGKETQYF
TRBJ2-3 | TRBV20-1 | CSHPRNTQYF
TRBJ2-1 | TRBV10-3 | CAIRGQQGAPQGQFF
TRBJ2-2 | TRBV7-9 | CASSPDASGGPPQTGELFF
TRBJ2-5 | TRBV12-3/TRBV12-4 | CASSPVVTQETQYF
TRBJ1-2 | TRBV19 | CASSIDRRGIGYTF
TRBJ2-5 | TRBV5-1 | CASSSGDDSGETQYF
TRBJ2-7 | TRBV29-1 | CSVVFAESSQYF
TRBJ2-6 | TRBV20-1 | CSARLLSSGANVLTF
TRBJ1-3 | TRBV25-1 | CASSGRDRAGNTIYF
TRBJ2-3 | TRBV6-2/TRBV6-3 | CASRRGPSTDTQYF
TRBJ2-1 | TRBV5-5 | CASSLAVSGEQFF
TRBJ2-5 | TRBV10-3 | CAIIPRASGTTKETQYF
TRBJ2-2 | TRBV7-2 | CASSLAPAPNTGELFF
TRBJ2-2 | TRBV10-1 | CASSLLAGSSGELFF
TRBJ2-5 | TRBV29-1 | CSVNLIFQETQYF
TRBJ1-5 | TRBV5-8 | CASSLATHWVGNQPQHF
TRBJ2-1 | TRBV4-1 | CASSQDIRPAYNEQFF
TRBJ1-3 | TRBV6-5 | CASSYRGTGNTIYF
TRBJ2-2 | TRBV2 | CASREQGLMGLFF
TRBJ2-3 | TRBV2 | CASSYSGTVGTDTQYF